What follows are 3 T cell receptor beta chains derived from one specimen sequenced in a study of blood T cell repertoires in COVID-19. Generated by immunoSEQ multiplex PCR, the TCRdb table keeps only in-frame clones and is missing some. Found here are fewer than 250,000 clones, approximately 86% of them singletons; the top ten hold around 2.6%. Material for sequencing was PBMCs or T cells enriched from blood (not recorded which). The receptors originated from a woman under 40 with acute COVID-19.

The chain combines TRBV5-5 with TRBJ1-5; tentatively, D is TRBD1 (5 bases). CDR3 length: 14 amino acids. Between the trimmed V and J ends, which lost 0 bases and 8 bases, there was a span of 12 bases. Germline assignment: CDR1 SGHKS and CDR2 YYEKEE (reference sequence). The CDR3 region is CASSLGEGIEPQHF. The CDR3 nucleotides read TGTGCCAGCAGCTTGGGGGAGGGGATTGAGCCCCAGCATTTT.

The CDR3, as DNA: TGTGCCAGTAAAGCCGGGATACACACAGATACGCAGTATTTT. This gives the protein CASKAGIHTDTQYF. The chain combines TRBV7-9 with TRBJ2-3; D possibly corresponds to TRBD2 (5 bases). CDR1 is SEHNR, CDR2 FQNEAQ, per germline (reference sequence). The CDR3 is 14 residues long. V lost 9 bases and J lost 2, with 15 bases in between.

J is TRBJ2-1 and V is TRBV28, with 8 bases aligning to TRBD1. Germline V CDR1 and CDR2: MDHEN, SYDVKM. The CDR3 runs 11 residues. Losses at the gene ends were 9 bases for V and 7 bases for J; bases not matched to a gene: 2. CDR3 region: CASTGGNEQFF. For the CDR3, the DNA is TGTGCCAGTACAGGGGGTAATGAGCAGTTCTTC.